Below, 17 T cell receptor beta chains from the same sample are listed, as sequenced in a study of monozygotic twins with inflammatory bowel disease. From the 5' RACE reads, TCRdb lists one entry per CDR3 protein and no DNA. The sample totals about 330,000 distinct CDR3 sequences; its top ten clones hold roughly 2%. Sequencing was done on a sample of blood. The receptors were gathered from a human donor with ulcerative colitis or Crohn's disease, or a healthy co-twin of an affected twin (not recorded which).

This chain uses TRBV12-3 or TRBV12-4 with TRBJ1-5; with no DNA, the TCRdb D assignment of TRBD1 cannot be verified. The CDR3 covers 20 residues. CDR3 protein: CASSPLGPDRVNENGQPQHF.

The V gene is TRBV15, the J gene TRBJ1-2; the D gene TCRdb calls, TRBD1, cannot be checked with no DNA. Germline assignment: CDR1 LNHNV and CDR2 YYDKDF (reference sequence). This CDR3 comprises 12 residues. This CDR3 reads CATTGSRNSYTF.

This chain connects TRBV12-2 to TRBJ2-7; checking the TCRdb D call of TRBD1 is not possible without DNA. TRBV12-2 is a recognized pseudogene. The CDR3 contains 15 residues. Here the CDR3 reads CASHLRLGVAYEQYF.

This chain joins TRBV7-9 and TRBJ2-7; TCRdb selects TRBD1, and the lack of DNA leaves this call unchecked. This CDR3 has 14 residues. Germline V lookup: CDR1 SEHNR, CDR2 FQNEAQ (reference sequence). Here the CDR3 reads CASSLLGQGGEQYF.

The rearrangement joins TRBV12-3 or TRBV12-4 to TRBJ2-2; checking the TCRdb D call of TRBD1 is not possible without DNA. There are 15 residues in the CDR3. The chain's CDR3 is CASSLNGGRAGELFF.

The CDR3 loop reads CSAGPGFSPLHF. This chain uses TRBV20-1 with TRBJ1-6. Germline V gene data show CDR1 as DFQATT and CDR2 as SNEGSKA (reference sequence). The CDR3 is made up of 12 amino acids.

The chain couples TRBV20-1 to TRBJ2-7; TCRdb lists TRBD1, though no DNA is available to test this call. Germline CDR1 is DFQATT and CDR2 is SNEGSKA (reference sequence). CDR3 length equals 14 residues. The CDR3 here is CSARDRRVSYEQYF.

The CDR3 here is CASSQKYKDYYGYTF. V is TRBV14 and J is TRBJ1-2. The CDR3 is made up of 15 amino acids. CDR1 is SGHDN, CDR2 FVKESK, per germline.

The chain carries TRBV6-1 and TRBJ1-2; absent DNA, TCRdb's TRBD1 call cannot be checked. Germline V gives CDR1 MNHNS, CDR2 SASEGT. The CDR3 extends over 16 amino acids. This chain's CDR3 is CASFPASQLGGYGYTF.

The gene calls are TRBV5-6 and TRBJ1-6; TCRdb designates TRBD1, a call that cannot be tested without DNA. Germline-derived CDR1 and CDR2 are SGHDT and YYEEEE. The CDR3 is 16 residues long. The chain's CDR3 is CASTRDRGLRDSPLHF. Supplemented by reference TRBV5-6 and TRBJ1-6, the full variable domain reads DAGVTQSPTHLIKTRGQQVTLRCSPKSGHDTVSWYQQALGQGPQFIFQYYEEEERQRGNFPDRFSGHQFPNYSSELNVNALLLGDSALYLCASTRDRGLRDSPLHFGNGTRLTVT.

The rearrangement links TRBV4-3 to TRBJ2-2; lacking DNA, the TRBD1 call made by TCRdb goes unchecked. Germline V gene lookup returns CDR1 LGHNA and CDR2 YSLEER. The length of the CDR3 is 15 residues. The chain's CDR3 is CASRRGGGNTGELFF.

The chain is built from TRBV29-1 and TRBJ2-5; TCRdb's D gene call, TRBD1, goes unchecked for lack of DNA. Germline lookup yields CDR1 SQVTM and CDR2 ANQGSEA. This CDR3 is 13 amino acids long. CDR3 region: CSVEIGVRETQYF.

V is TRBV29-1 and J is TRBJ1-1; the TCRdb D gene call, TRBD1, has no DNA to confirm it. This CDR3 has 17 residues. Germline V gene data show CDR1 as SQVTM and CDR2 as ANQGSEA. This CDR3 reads CSVVWGQGSGMNTEAFF.

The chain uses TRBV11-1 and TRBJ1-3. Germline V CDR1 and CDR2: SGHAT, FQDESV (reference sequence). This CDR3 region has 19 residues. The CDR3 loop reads CASSVVDMKGGLSGNTIYF.

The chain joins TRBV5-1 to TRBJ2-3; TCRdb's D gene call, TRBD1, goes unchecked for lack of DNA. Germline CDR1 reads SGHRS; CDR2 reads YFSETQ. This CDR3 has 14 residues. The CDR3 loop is CASSLAGAEDTQYF.

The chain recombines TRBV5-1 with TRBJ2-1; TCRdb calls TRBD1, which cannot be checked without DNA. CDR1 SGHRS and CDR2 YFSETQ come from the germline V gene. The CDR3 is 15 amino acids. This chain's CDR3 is CASSSRQGSYNEQFF.

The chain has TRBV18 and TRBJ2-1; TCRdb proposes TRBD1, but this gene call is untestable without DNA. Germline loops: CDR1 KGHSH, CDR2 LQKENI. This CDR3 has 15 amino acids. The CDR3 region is CASSRGQGGWDEQFF.